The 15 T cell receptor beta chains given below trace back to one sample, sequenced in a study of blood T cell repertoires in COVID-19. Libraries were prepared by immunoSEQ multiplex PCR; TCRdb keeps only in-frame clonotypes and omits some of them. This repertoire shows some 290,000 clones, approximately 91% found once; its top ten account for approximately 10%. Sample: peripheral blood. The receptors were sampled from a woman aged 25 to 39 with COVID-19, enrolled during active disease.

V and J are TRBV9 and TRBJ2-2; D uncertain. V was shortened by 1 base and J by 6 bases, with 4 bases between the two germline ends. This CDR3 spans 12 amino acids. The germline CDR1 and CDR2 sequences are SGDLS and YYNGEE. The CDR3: CASSVTSGELFF. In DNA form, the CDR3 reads TGTGCCAGCAGCGTAACATCCGGGGAGCTGTTTTTT.

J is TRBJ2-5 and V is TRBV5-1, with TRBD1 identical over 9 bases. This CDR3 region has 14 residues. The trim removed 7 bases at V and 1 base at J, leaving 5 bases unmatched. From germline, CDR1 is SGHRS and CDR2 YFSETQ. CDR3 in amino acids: CASGGTGLQETQYF. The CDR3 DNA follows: TGCGCCAGCGGGGGGACAGGGCTCCAAGAGACCCAGTACTTC.

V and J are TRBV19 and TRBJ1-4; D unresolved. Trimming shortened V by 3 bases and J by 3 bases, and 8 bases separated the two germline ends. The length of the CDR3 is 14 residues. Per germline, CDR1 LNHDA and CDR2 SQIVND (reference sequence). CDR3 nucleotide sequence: TGTGCCAGTAGTATGCCCGGGTCTAATGAAAAACTGTTTTTT. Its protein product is CASSMPGSNEKLFF.

Written as DNA, the CDR3 is TGTGCCTGGACTTCTCGAGATACGCAGTATTTT. Encoded protein: CAWTSRDTQYF. The V call is TRBV30, the J call TRBJ2-3; D ambiguous. The CDR3 runs 11 residues. CDR1 is GTSNPN, CDR2 SVGIG, per germline (reference sequence). Trimming took 4 bases from V and 5 from J, leaving 7 bases between them.

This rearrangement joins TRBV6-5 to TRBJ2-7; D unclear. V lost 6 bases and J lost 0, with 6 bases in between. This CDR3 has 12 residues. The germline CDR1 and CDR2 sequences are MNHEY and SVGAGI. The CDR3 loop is CASSLSSYEQYF. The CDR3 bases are TGTGCCAGCAGCCTTAGCTCCTACGAGCAGTACTTC.

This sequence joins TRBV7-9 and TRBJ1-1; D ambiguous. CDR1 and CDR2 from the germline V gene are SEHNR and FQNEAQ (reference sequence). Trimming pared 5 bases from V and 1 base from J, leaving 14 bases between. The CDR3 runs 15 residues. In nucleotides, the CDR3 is TGTGCCAGCAGCCCAAAGGCCAGGCGGAACACTGAAGCTTTCTTT. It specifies CASSPKARRNTEAFF.

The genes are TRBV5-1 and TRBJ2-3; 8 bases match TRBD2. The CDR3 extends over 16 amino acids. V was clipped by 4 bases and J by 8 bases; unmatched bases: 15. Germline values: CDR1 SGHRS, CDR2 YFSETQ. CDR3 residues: CASSPWEWEAGVTQYF. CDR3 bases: TGCGCCAGCAGCCCGTGGGAGTGGGAAGCGGGAGTTACGCAGTATTTT.

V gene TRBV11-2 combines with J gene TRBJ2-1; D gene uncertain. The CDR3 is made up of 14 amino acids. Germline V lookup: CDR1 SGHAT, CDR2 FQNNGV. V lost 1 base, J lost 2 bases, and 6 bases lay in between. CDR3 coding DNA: TGTGCCAGCAGCTTAGGTGCTACCTACAATGAGCAGTTCTTC. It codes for CASSLGATYNEQFF.

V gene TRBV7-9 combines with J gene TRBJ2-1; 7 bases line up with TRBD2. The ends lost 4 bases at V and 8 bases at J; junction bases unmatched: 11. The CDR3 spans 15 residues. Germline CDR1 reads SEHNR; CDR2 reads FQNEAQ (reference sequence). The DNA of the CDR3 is TGTGCCAGCAGCTCCCAAGCGGGAATTAGGGATGAGCAGTTCTTC. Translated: CASSSQAGIRDEQFF.

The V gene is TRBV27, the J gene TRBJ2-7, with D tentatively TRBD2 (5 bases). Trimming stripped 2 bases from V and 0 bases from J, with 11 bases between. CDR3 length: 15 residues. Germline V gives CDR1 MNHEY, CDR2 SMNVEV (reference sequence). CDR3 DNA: TGTGCCAGCAGTTTAACCCCGGGGAGCTCCTACGAGCAGTACTTC. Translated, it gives CASSLTPGSSYEQYF.

The CDR3 region has the DNA TGTGCCTGGAGTACGGACAGGGCGAACACCGGGGAGCTGTTTTTT. It yields the protein CAWSTDRANTGELFF. This chain connects TRBV30 to TRBJ2-2, with 8 positions matching TRBD1. Germline CDR1 is GTSNPN and CDR2 is SVGIG (reference sequence). The CDR3 is made up of 15 amino acids. Germline trimming cut 2 bases from V and 0 bases from J; bases unmatched to any gene: 2. The whole variable domain, filled in from reference TRBV30 and TRBJ2-2, reads SQTIHQWPATLVQPVGSPLSLECTVEGTSNPNLYWYRQAAGRGLQLLFYSVGIGQISSEVPQNLSASRPQDRQFILSSKKLLLSDSGFYLCAWSTDRANTGELFFGEGSRLTVL.

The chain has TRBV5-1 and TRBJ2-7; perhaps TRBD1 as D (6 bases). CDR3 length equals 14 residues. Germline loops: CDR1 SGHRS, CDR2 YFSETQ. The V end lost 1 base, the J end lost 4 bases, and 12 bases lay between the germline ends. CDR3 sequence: CASSLNGGGYEQYF. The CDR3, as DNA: TGCGCCAGCAGCTTGAATGGGGGCGGGTACGAGCAGTACTTC.

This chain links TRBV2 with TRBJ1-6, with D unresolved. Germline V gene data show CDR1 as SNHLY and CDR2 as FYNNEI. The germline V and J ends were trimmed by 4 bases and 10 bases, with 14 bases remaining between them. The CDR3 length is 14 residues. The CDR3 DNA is TGTGCCAGCAGTGGGACTCCTGTGGGGTCACCCCTCCACTTT. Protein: CASSGTPVGSPLHF.

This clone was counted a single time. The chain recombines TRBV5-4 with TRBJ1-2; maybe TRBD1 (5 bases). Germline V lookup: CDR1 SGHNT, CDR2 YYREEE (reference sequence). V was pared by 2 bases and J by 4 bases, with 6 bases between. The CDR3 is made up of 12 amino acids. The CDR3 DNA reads TGTGCCAGCAGCTTAGGGGTCTATGGCTACACCTTC. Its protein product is CASSLGVYGYTF.

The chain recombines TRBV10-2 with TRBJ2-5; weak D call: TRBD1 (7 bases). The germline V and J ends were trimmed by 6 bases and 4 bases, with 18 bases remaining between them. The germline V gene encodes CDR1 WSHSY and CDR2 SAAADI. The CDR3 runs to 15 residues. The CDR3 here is CASRSLGGGGETQYF. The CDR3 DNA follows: TGCGCCAGCAGATCGTTAGGAGGGGGCGGAGAGACCCAGTACTTC.